Sequencing of this T cell receptor (beta chain) was carried out in a study of human T cells and chemical hapten exposure. V was clipped by 7 bases and J by 6 bases, with 9 bases between them. Looked up from germline, CDR1 is PRHDT and CDR2 is FYEKMQ (reference sequence). The CDR3 length is 11 residues. Overall study results and limits: Expanded TCRs made up significantly more big CDR3 similarity clusters than controls did.

This clonotype was picked up many times. Its antigen remains unknown. Time point in this sample: pre-sensitization, week 0. Treatment noted: therapeutic diphenylcyclopropenone sensitization with weekly scalp DPC. MiXCR was run by TCRdb on the RACE reads, yielding one entry per CDR3 protein. The sample records 300,000 to 450,000 distinct CDR3 sequences, around 5.5% being singletons. The V gene is TRBV13, the J gene TRBJ1-2; no firm D call. This TCR derives from a woman between 18 and 29 years old with alopecia areata. Some clones in this sample may be carry-over from other donors' samples. The input for sequencing was whole blood, taken in connection with sensitization to the hapten diphenylcyclopropenone (DPC). The CDR3 DNA reads TGTGCCAGCAACCTGGCAAATGGCTACACCTTC. Protein sequence: CASNLANGYTF.